A single sample gave rise to the 28 T cell receptor beta chains below, sequenced in a study of CD8 T cells in Susac syndrome. When the RNA was reverse transcribed, random hexamers were used with an input of about 0.45 to 1 ug. One entry per CDR3 protein, called by TCRdb with MiXCR from the immunoSEQ multiplex PCR reads. The profile shows about 190,000 distinct CDR3 sequences, roughly 94% of them singletons. Sequencing was carried out using CD8+ T cells from PBMCs. These receptor sequences come from a human donor with Susac syndrome.

In DNA form, the CDR3 reads TGTGCCAGCTCACCACTCGGGACCCCGGGAGGGGGCTACACCTTC. Translated, it gives CASSPLGTPGGGYTF. The chain links TRBV18 to TRBJ1-2; the D gene is possibly TRBD1 (5 bases). V gave up 1 base and J gave up 8 bases, with 17 bases separating them. CDR3 size: 15 residues. The germline CDR1 and CDR2 sequences are KGHSH and LQKENI. The full variable domain, rest sourced from reference TRBV18 and TRBJ1-2, is NAGVMQNPRHLVRRRGQEARLRCSPMKGHSHVYWYRQLPEEGLKFMVYLQKENIIDESGMPKERFSAEFPKEGPSILRIQQVVRGDSAAYFCASSPLGTPGGGYTFGSGTRLTVV.

V is TRBV6-5 and J is TRBJ1-5; D unclear. The CDR3 consists of 14 residues. The germline CDR1 and CDR2 sequences are MNHEY and SVGAGI. Trimming removed 2 bases from V and 0 bases from J, with 5 bases in between. The CDR3: CASSYGYSNQPQHF. In nucleotides, the CDR3 is TGTGCCAGCAGTTACGGATATAGCAATCAGCCCCAGCATTTT.

CDR3 amino acids: CASVGQGYYGYTF. The CDR3 nucleotides are TGTGCCAGCGTGGGACAGGGGTACTATGGCTACACCTTC. V and J are TRBV2 and TRBJ1-2, with 10 positions matching TRBD1. CDR3 length equals 13 residues. Germline V lookup: CDR1 SNHLY, CDR2 FYNNEI. V trimming: 8 bases; J trimming: 3 bases; junction bases outside the gene matches: 3.

V gene TRBV7-9 combines with J gene TRBJ1-1; a weak D match, TRBD1 (6 bases). Germline CDR1 SEHNR, CDR2 FQNEAQ (reference sequence). V lost 5 bases and J 5 bases, leaving 18 bases between the germline ends. There are 15 residues in the CDR3. CDR3 region: CASSPRTGASTEAFF. The DNA of the CDR3 is TGTGCCAGCAGCCCCCGGACGGGGGCATCTACTGAAGCTTTCTTT.

This chain joins TRBV19 and TRBJ2-7, with 10 bases that match TRBD1. Trimming took 3 bases from V and 5 from J; bases not matched to a gene: 4. Per the germline V gene, CDR1 is LNHDA and CDR2 is SQIVND (reference sequence). This CDR3 spans 14 amino acids. CDR3: CASSMVTGGNEQYF. Written as DNA, the CDR3 is TGTGCCAGTAGTATGGTGACAGGGGGCAACGAGCAGTACTTC.

J is TRBJ2-7 and V is TRBV28, with 8 bases matching TRBD1. CDR3 length: 13 residues. The V segment lost 5 bases and the J segment 7 bases; nucleotides outside the gene matches: 7. Germline lookup yields CDR1 MDHEN and CDR2 SYDVKM. CDR3 loop: CASSRPGGFEQYF. The CDR3 DNA reads as TGTGCCAGCAGTCGTCCAGGGGGCTTTGAGCAGTACTTC.

The V and J genes are TRBV7-9 and TRBJ2-2, with D hard to call. From germline, CDR1 is SEHNR and CDR2 FQNEAQ (reference sequence). Between the trimmed V and J ends, which lost 1 base and 4 bases, there was a span of 4 bases. The CDR3 is 13 residues long. As DNA, the CDR3 is TGTGCCAGCAGCTTAGATAGCACCGGGGAGCTGTTTTTT. Translation: CASSLDSTGELFF.

The V and J genes are TRBV6-5 and TRBJ2-2; no reliable D call. This CDR3 region has 17 residues. CDR1 and CDR2 from the germline V gene are MNHEY and SVGAGI. Trimming left V 0 bases short and J 7 bases short, with 18 bases between. Here the CDR3 reads CASSYSMLPPTDGELFF. The DNA of the CDR3 is TGTGCCAGCAGTTACTCGATGCTCCCCCCAACGGACGGGGAGCTGTTTTTT.

This chain connects TRBV7-2 to TRBJ2-7; possibly TRBD1 or TRBD2 for D (5 bases each). Germline V lookup: CDR1 SGHTA, CDR2 FQGNSA. Trimming shortened V by 6 bases and J by 0 bases, and 12 bases separated the two germline ends. This CDR3 is 14 amino acids long. The CDR3 nucleotides read TGTGCCAGCAGACGGGACGGAGTCTCCTACGAGCAGTACTTC. Encoded protein: CASRRDGVSYEQYF.

This clonotype was found once. This chain links TRBV6-4 with TRBJ1-3; no clear D. Germline V lookup: CDR1 MRHNA, CDR2 SNTAGT. The V end lost 6 bases, the J end lost 0 bases, and 15 bases lay between the germline ends. The CDR3 totals 16 residues. In DNA, the CDR3 is TGTGCCAGCAGCAAACGCGACCGCTACTCTGGAAACACCATATATTTT. It encodes CASSKRDRYSGNTIYF.

This chain connects TRBV6-2 or TRBV6-3 to TRBJ2-7; D is perhaps TRBD2 (5 bases). There are 14 residues in the CDR3. Trimming shortened V by 4 bases and J by 3 bases, and 13 bases separated the two germline ends. The germline V gene has CDR1 MNHEY and CDR2 SVGEGT. The CDR3 DNA reads as TGTGCCAGCAGTTCAAACGGACTTTTCTACGAGCAGTACTTC. Translated, it gives CASSSNGLFYEQYF.

In DNA, the CDR3 is TGTGCCAGCTCACCTATCGGTATGGACGAGCAGTACTTC. The encoded protein is CASSPIGMDEQYF. The chain couples TRBV18 to TRBJ2-7, with D hard to call. The germline gives CDR1 KGHSH, CDR2 LQKENI. The V end was cut by 3 bases, the J end by 5 bases, with 11 bases between. This CDR3 is 13 amino acids long.

This chain links TRBV4-1 with TRBJ2-2; 9 nucleotides agree with TRBD1. V trimming: 0 bases; J trimming: 4 bases; junction bases outside the gene matches: 3. This CDR3 has 16 amino acids. Germline values: CDR1 MGHRA, CDR2 YSYEKL. CDR3 sequence reads: CASSQEGTGLTGELFF. Here the CDR3 DNA reads TGCGCCAGCAGCCAAGAGGGGACAGGGCTCACCGGGGAGCTGTTTTTT.

This sequence joins TRBV7-9 and TRBJ1-5, with a tentative D call TRBD1 (6 bases). CDR3 size: 14 residues. The germline V gene encodes CDR1 SEHNR and CDR2 FQNEAQ (reference sequence). V shed 5 bases and J shed 7 bases, with 15 bases lying between them. The CDR3 DNA reads as TGTGCCAGCAGCCTCACAGGGAGCGAGCAGCCCCAGCATTTT. It translates to CASSLTGSEQPQHF.

The CDR3 sequence is CASSRSLDRERPNEKLFF. The CDR3 DNA reads as TGTGCCAGCAGCCGAAGCCTCGACAGGGAGAGGCCCAATGAAAAACTGTTTTTT. The chain combines TRBV4-2 with TRBJ1-4; 7 nucleotides match TRBD1. CDR1 is LGHNA, CDR2 YNFKEQ, per germline. Unmatched junction bases numbered 16, after V lost 4 bases and J lost 5 bases. The CDR3 runs to 18 residues.

The chain carries TRBV4-1 and TRBJ2-1; 10 nucleotides line up with TRBD2. Germline CDR1 MGHRA, CDR2 YSYEKL. This CDR3 spans 16 amino acids. Trimming cost V 0 bases and J 7 bases; bases outside gene matches: 6. The CDR3 region is CASSQEGALAGNEQFF. The CDR3 bases are TGCGCCAGCAGCCAAGAAGGCGCACTAGCGGGGAATGAGCAGTTCTTC.

This chain uses TRBV11-2 with TRBJ1-2; 8 bases fit TRBD1. Germline CDR1 is SGHAT and CDR2 is FQNNGV. Trimming removed 1 base from V and 0 bases from J; junction bases left unmatched: 4. The CDR3 runs to 16 residues. The CDR3 sequence is CASSLAGGPTNYGYTF. DNA of the CDR3: TGTGCCAGCAGCTTAGCAGGGGGCCCCACTAACTATGGCTACACCTTC.

The chain carries TRBV20-1 and TRBJ2-7; D perhaps matches TRBD1 (6 bases). The CDR3 covers 15 residues. Germline assignment: CDR1 DFQATT and CDR2 SNEGSKA (reference sequence). The V end lost 1 base, the J end lost 1 base, and 14 bases lay between the germline ends. CDR3: CSARGLRQDSYEQYF. Written as DNA, the CDR3 is TGCAGTGCTAGAGGGCTGCGACAGGATTCCTACGAGCAGTACTTC.

This clonotype was found once. V is TRBV4-1 and J is TRBJ2-3; D is unresolved. In germline, CDR1 is MGHRA, CDR2 YSYEKL. The germline V and J ends were trimmed by 2 bases and 6 bases, with 9 bases remaining between them. This CDR3 is built from 13 residues. The CDR3: CASSQQNLDTQYF. In nucleotides, the CDR3 is TGCGCCAGCAGCCAACAAAATTTGGATACGCAGTATTTT.

This chain joins TRBV27 and TRBJ1-1, with D tentatively TRBD1 (5 bases). Germline V gives CDR1 MNHEY, CDR2 SMNVEV (reference sequence). Trimming removed 6 bases at V and 1 base at J, with 15 bases between. The CDR3 contains 15 residues. The CDR3 nucleotides are TGTGCCAGCAGCCCCTTTCCTGGGGGGAACACTGAAGCTTTCTTT. Translated: CASSPFPGGNTEAFF.

This chain connects TRBV27 to TRBJ2-5; D could derive from TRBD1 or TRBD2 (5 bases each). Germline CDR1 reads MNHEY; CDR2 reads SMNVEV (reference sequence). Trimming pared 0 bases from V and 0 bases from J, leaving 17 bases between. This CDR3 has 18 amino acids. CDR3 amino acids: CASSLSARGVSYQETQYF. DNA of the CDR3: TGTGCCAGCAGTTTATCGGCTAGAGGGGTTTCGTACCAAGAGACCCAGTACTTC.

This chain uses TRBV6-5 with TRBJ1-2, with TRBD1 as a possible D gene (6 bases). V lost 6 bases, J lost 8 bases, and 22 bases lay in between. This CDR3 is built from 15 residues. Germline lookup yields CDR1 MNHEY and CDR2 SVGAGI. The CDR3 region is CASRPEGQPFGGYTF. DNA for the CDR3: TGTGCCAGCAGACCCGAAGGACAGCCTTTTGGAGGCTACACCTTC.

V usage is TRBV15 and J usage is TRBJ1-5; D is uncertain. The CDR3 is 11 residues long. CDR1 is LNHNV and CDR2 is YYDKDF in the germline V gene (reference sequence). Deletions cut 1 base from V and 6 bases from J, with 1 base between. The CDR3 here is CATSRGQPQHF. The DNA for the CDR3 is TGTGCCACCAGCAGAGGTCAGCCCCAGCATTTT.

CDR3 loop: CASSQNPVSSNEKLFF. Written as DNA, the CDR3 is TGTGCCAGCAGCCAAAACCCAGTCTCCTCTAATGAAAAACTGTTTTTT. The chain recombines TRBV3-1 with TRBJ1-4, with D unresolved. Germline CDR1 and CDR2: LGHDT and YNNKEL (reference sequence). The CDR3 length is 16 residues. V lost 2 bases, J lost 3 bases, and 13 bases lay in between.

V is TRBV29-1 and J is TRBJ1-1; 7 bases match TRBD1. The CDR3 covers 12 residues. Looked up from germline, CDR1 is SQVTM and CDR2 is ANQGSEA. The V and J ends lost 1 base and 4 bases, in that order; junction bases with no gene match: 0. The CDR3 coding sequence is TGCAGCGTTGAAGCAGGGGGCACTGAAGCTTTCTTT. It encodes CSVEAGGTEAFF.

This sequence joins TRBV11-1 and TRBJ1-1; D unresolved. This CDR3 spans 15 amino acids. CDR1 is SGHAT and CDR2 is FQDESV in the germline V gene (reference sequence). V was cut by 5 bases and J by 0 bases, with 13 bases left in between. This CDR3 is CASSPTEKMNTEAFF. The CDR3 DNA follows: TGTGCCAGCAGCCCTACGGAGAAGATGAACACTGAAGCTTTCTTT.

CDR3 DNA sequence: TGTGCCAGCAGCCCATGGGACAGGGGGTCGGGCACTGAAGCTTTCTTT. This sequence encodes CASSPWDRGSGTEAFF. The rearrangement links TRBV9 to TRBJ1-1; 11 nucleotides line up with TRBD1. This CDR3 spans 16 amino acids. Trimming at V came to 4 bases and at J to 4 bases, leaving 9 bases not matched to a gene. Germline CDR1 is SGDLS and CDR2 is YYNGEE.

Only one count was recorded for this clonotype. The chain joins TRBV5-6 to TRBJ1-2; D not resolved. CDR3 length equals 13 residues. The germline V gene has CDR1 SGHDT and CDR2 YYEEEE. V was shortened by 4 bases and J by 7 bases, with 14 bases between the two germline ends. CDR3 nucleotide sequence: TGTGCCAGCAGCCCCAACCCACCCGGTGGCTACACCTTC. Its translation: CASSPNPPGGYTF.